A selection of T cell receptor beta chains follows, all from one sample in a study of CD8 T cells in ankylosing spondylitis. One entry per CDR3 protein, called by TCRdb with MiXCR from the 5' RACE reads. Here the sample spans about 340,000 distinct CDR3 sequences, about 14% being singletons. The sequenced sample consisted of blood, either unsorted or a sorted T cell fraction (not recorded which). The receptors originated from a male donor with ankylosing spondylitis or in good health (not recorded which). Each CDR3 is given with its conserved first and last residue. A D gene is named only where the DNA matches it firmly. Clone size appears in some rows only: once, few, many, or a class for an expanded clone.

v_gene	abundance	j_gene	d_gene	CDR3nt	CDR3aa
TRBV5-1	NA	TRBJ2-1	TRBD1	TGCGCCAGCAGCTTAAGGACAGGGTCTGGGAATGAGCAGTTCTTC	CASSLRTGSGNEQFF
TRBV12-3/TRBV12-4	NA	TRBJ2-5	NA	TGTGCCAGCAGTTTAGTGACTAAAGAGACCCAGTACTTC	CASSLVTKETQYF
TRBV5-4	few	TRBJ2-3	TRBD2	TGTGCCAGCAGCTTTCCTAGCGGGGGGGCGGATACGCAGTATTTT	CASSFPSGGADTQYF
TRBV3-1	NA	TRBJ2-3	NA	TGTGCCAGCAGCCAAGAGGTTCATTCGGATACGCAGTATTTT	CASSQEVHSDTQYF
TRBV29-1	few	TRBJ1-3	NA	TGCAGCGTTGATATGGGAATTGGAAACACCATATATTTT	CSVDMGIGNTIYF
TRBV5-1	few	TRBJ1-4	NA	TGCGCCAGCAGCTTGACTGGTGGGACCCTTAATGAAAAACTGTTTTTT	CASSLTGGTLNEKLFF
TRBV12-3/TRBV12-4	NA	TRBJ2-5	TRBD1	TGTGCCAGCAGCTTCGGGGGACAGGAACGGGCCGAGACCCAGTACTTC	CASSFGGQERAETQYF
TRBV9	NA	TRBJ2-1	NA	TGTGCCAGCAGCACCATGGACAGCCTCGGTTACAATGAGCAGTTCTTC	CASSTMDSLGYNEQFF
TRBV7-8	NA	TRBJ1-5	NA	TGTGCCAGCAGCTTAGACCTAAGTGGCAATCAGCCCCAGCATTTT	CASSLDLSGNQPQHF
TRBV4-1	many	TRBJ2-7	TRBD2	TGCGCCAGCAGCCAAGATCCCGCGGGAGCCACCTACGAGCAGTACTTC	CASSQDPAGATYEQYF
TRBV5-6	NA	TRBJ2-7	TRBD2	TGTGCCAGCAGCTTGTCGAGTAGCGGGGGGGCCTACGAGCAGTACTTC	CASSLSSSGGAYEQYF
TRBV5-1	few	TRBJ1-5	NA	TGCGCCAGCAGAAGGCGGACGGCTCGCAATCAGCCCCAGCATTTT	CASRRRTARNQPQHF
TRBV6-1	few	TRBJ1-5	NA	TGTGCCAGCAGTGAACGACAGAATAGCAATCAGCCCCAGCATTTT	CASSERQNSNQPQHF
TRBV20-1	few	TRBJ1-5	NA	TGCAGTGCTAGAGACCCCGGGACCCTTCAGCCCCAGCATTTT	CSARDPGTLQPQHF
TRBV5-1	few	TRBJ1-3	NA	TGCGCCAGCAGCCAGTCCCAGGTCTCTGGAAACACCATATATTTT	CASSQSQVSGNTIYF
TRBV20-1	NA	TRBJ1-2	TRBD1	TGCAGTGCTAGCGGGACAGGCTATGGCTACACCTTC	CSASGTGYGYTF